Listed below are T cell receptor beta chains from one sample, sequenced in a study of Graves' ophthalmopathy and Graves' hyperthyroidism. TCRdb processed the multiplex PCR reads anew with MiXCR; each CDR3 protein has one entry. The repertoire includes 300,000 to 400,000 distinct CDR3 sequences, 15% to 20% of them detected once, and roughly an eighth sits in the top ten. Sequenced sample: peripheral blood. Source of these receptors: an adult man with Graves' ophthalmopathy. Both conserved end residues are part of each CDR3. The order of the fields is V gene, clone size, J gene, D gene, CDR3 DNA, CDR3 protein. A D gene is named only where the DNA matches it firmly. Clone size is shown for a subset of rows, as once, few, many or a class of expanded clone.

TRBV5-6	many	TRBJ1-2	.	TGTGCCAGCAGCCCCACACCACGTCCAGGGTATCGTGGCTACACCTTC	CASSPTPRPGYRGYTF
TRBV5-1	many	TRBJ2-7	TRBD1	TGCGCCAGCAGCTTACAACTACAGGGGGCGAGGGAGCAGTACTTC	CASSLQLQGAREQYF
TRBV7-2	many	TRBJ2-7	TRBD2	TGTGCCAGCAGCTTAGCGCTAGCGGGAGGGCCCTACGAGCAGTACTTC	CASSLALAGGPYEQYF
TRBV7-9	many	TRBJ2-7	.	TGTGCCAGCACCTCCGTATGGCACGGGGTTTCCTACGAGCAGTACTTC	CASTSVWHGVSYEQYF
TRBV24-1	many	TRBJ2-1	.	TGTGCCACCAGTGATTTAGCGGCGGATGTCTCCTACAATGAGCAGTTCTTC	CATSDLAADVSYNEQFF
TRBV20-1	many	TRBJ2-5	.	TGCAGTGCCCAAACGGGTCGGGTACAAGAGACCCAGTACTTC	CSAQTGRVQETQYF
TRBV5-1	many	TRBJ1-3	.	TGCGCCACTCGGGAAGACATCTCTGGAAACACCATATATTTT	CATREDISGNTIYF
TRBV20-1	many	TRBJ2-2	.	TGCAGTGCTAGAGACGTGACTGGGAGGAACACCGGGGAGCTGTTTTTT	CSARDVTGRNTGELFF
TRBV6-5	many	TRBJ1-6	.	TGTGCCAGCAGTTACAGGGGCATGGGCGATTCACCCCTCCACTTT	CASSYRGMGDSPLHF
TRBV20-1	many	TRBJ2-4	.	TGCAGTGCTAGGGCCTTGGAAAACATTCAGTACTTC	CSARALENIQYF
TRBV7-2	many	TRBJ1-1	TRBD1	TGTGCCAGCAGCCCCGGACAGGGCTTGAACACTGAAGCTTTCTTT	CASSPGQGLNTEAFF
TRBV5-1	many	TRBJ1-2	TRBD1	TGCGCCAGCAGCTTGACGACACAGGGGGCGCGAGACTATGGCTACACCTTC	CASSLTTQGARDYGYTF
TRBV20-1	many	TRBJ1-5	.	TGCAGTGCTAGAGCCCCGAATCAGCCCCAGCATTTT	CSARAPNQPQHF
TRBV27	many	TRBJ1-5	TRBD1	TGTGCCAGCAGCCGGGACAGGAGTTATCAGCCCCAGCATTTT	CASSRDRSYQPQHF
TRBV18	many	TRBJ1-1	TRBD1	TGTGCCAGCTCACCAGGGACAGGCGATTTGAACACTGAAGCTTTCTTT	CASSPGTGDLNTEAFF
TRBV6-5	many	TRBJ1-2	TRBD1	TGTGCCAGCAGCAAGGACAGGGCGACCTATGGCTACACCTTC	CASSKDRATYGYTF
TRBV6-5	few	TRBJ2-7	TRBD2	TGTGCCAGCAGTTACGGGGAGGGTGGGTACGAGCAGTACTTC	CASSYGEGGYEQYF
TRBV12-3/TRBV12-4	many	TRBJ1-4	.	TGTGCCAGCAGTTTTTCAGGTAATGAAAAACTGTTTTTT	CASSFSGNEKLFF
TRBV5-1	many	TRBJ2-6	.	TGCGCCAGCAAATCATTTAACTCTGGGGCCAACGTCCTGACTTTC	CASKSFNSGANVLTF
TRBV7-3	many	TRBJ1-1	TRBD1	TGTGCCAGCAGCCTGTCCCCTACAGGGGACACTGAAGCTTTCTTT	CASSLSPTGDTEAFF
TRBV12-3/TRBV12-4	many	TRBJ2-7	TRBD2	TGTGCCAGCAGTTTACAAGTTAGCGGGAGCGGGTACGAGCAGTACTTC	CASSLQVSGSGYEQYF
TRBV6-5	many	TRBJ1-1	.	TGTGCCAGCAGAATAACCGGGACAAAGAACACTGAAGCTTTCTTT	CASRITGTKNTEAFF
TRBV24-1	many	TRBJ2-5	TRBD2	TGTGCCACCAGTGACGCCGGACTAGCGGGGGACTTACAAGAGACCCAGTACTTC	CATSDAGLAGDLQETQYF
TRBV10-3	.	TRBJ1-2	.	TGTGCCTCCACCCGCGGTGGGGTTTCTTCCTATGGCTACACCTTC	CASTRGGVSSYGYTF
TRBV5-1	many	TRBJ1-2	.	TGCGCCAGCAGCTCCAGGGGAGATGGCTACACCTTC	CASSSRGDGYTF
TRBV4-2	few	TRBJ2-7	TRBD2	TGTGCCAGCAGCCCCTACGGCACTAGCGGGGGGACCGGGACCTACGAGCAGTACTTC	CASSPYGTSGGTGTYEQYF
TRBV7-9	many	TRBJ1-5	.	TGTGCCAGCAGCCCTCTGGACAGATATCGTGGCAATCAGCCCCAGCATTTT	CASSPLDRYRGNQPQHF
TRBV7-2	many	TRBJ2-7	TRBD2	TGTGCCAGCAGCCCTGAGCGGGGGGCCTCCTACGAGCAGTACTTC	CASSPERGASYEQYF
TRBV29-1	many	TRBJ2-7	TRBD1	TGCAGCGTCCTAGGACAGGGAGAATACGAGCAGTACTTC	CSVLGQGEYEQYF
TRBV11-2	many	TRBJ1-6	.	TGTGCCAGCAGCTCTCAGGATTCACCCCTCCACTTT	CASSSQDSPLHF
TRBV28	many	TRBJ2-2	TRBD2	TGTGCCAGCAGTCCCAGGGACCTAGCGGGATGGGCGAACACCGGGGAGCTGTTTTTT	CASSPRDLAGWANTGELFF
TRBV6-2/TRBV6-3	many	TRBJ1-5	TRBD1	TGTGCCAGCAGTTACTCTGAGACAGGGATACAGCCCCAGCATTTT	CASSYSETGIQPQHF
TRBV5-1	many	TRBJ2-5	.	TGCGCCAGCAGCCCGGAGGGACAGCCCGAAGAGACCCAGTACTTC	CASSPEGQPEETQYF
TRBV4-1	many	TRBJ1-3	.	TGCGCCAGCAGCCCCTTTGGGGTCGGAAACACCATATATTTT	CASSPFGVGNTIYF
TRBV7-2	many	TRBJ1-2	.	TGTGCCAGCAGCGTCGACAGGAACTATGGCTACACCTTC	CASSVDRNYGYTF
TRBV30	few	TRBJ1-1	.	TGTGCCTGGAATCCACAGGACACTGAAGCTTTCTTT	CAWNPQDTEAFF
TRBV6-4	.	TRBJ2-7	.	TGTGCCAGCAGTTACGGTACAGGGATGATGTACGAGCAGTACTTC	CASSYGTGMMYEQYF
TRBV6-2/TRBV6-3	.	TRBJ1-5	.	TGTGCCAGCAGTTACAGCAACAATCAGCCCCAGCATTTT	CASSYSNNQPQHF
TRBV12-3/TRBV12-4	.	TRBJ1-5	.	TGTGCCAGCAGTTGGACTATCGGCAATCAGCCCCAGCATTTT	CASSWTIGNQPQHF
TRBV28	.	TRBJ1-2	.	TGTGCCAGCAGTTTAATGGCAGCAGGCTATGGCTACACCTTC	CASSLMAAGYGYTF
TRBV11-2	many	TRBJ2-5	TRBD2	TGTGCCAGCAGCCTCGATCCTAGCGGACGGTACCAAGAGACCCAGTACTTC	CASSLDPSGRYQETQYF
TRBV3-1	few	TRBJ2-4	TRBD1	TGTGCCAGCAGCCTCCGGACAGGAATAAACATTCAGTACTTC	CASSLRTGINIQYF
TRBV28	.	TRBJ2-2	.	TGTGCCAGCAGTTACTCCGACAGGAACACCGGGGAGCTGTTTTTT	CASSYSDRNTGELFF
TRBV6-2/TRBV6-3	.	TRBJ2-2	TRBD2	TGTGCCAGCAGTTACTCGACATCTGGACTAGGGGATTCCGGGGAGCTGTTTTTT	CASSYSTSGLGDSGELFF
TRBV7-8	many	TRBJ2-5	.	TGTGCCAGCAGCTTAGGGAGGCTAAACCAAGAGACCCAGTACTTC	CASSLGRLNQETQYF
TRBV12-3/TRBV12-4	many	TRBJ1-3	.	TGTGCCAGCAGTTTGGAGCAGGCCTCTGGAAACACCATATATTTT	CASSLEQASGNTIYF
TRBV6-5	many	TRBJ2-7	.	TGTGCCAGCAGTTACGCGGCAGGGGGGACCTACGAGCAGTACTTC	CASSYAAGGTYEQYF
TRBV6-2/TRBV6-3	.	TRBJ1-2	.	TGTGCCAGCAGTTACTCGCGGTCATCAAACTATGGCTACACCTTC	CASSYSRSSNYGYTF
TRBV5-4	many	TRBJ1-2	TRBD1	TGTGCCAGCAGCTTAAGGACAGGGGGGTATGGCTACACCTTC	CASSLRTGGYGYTF
TRBV11-2	many	TRBJ2-7	TRBD2	TGTGCCAGCAGCTTAGTAGTTAGCGGGACTTACGAGCAGTACTTC	CASSLVVSGTYEQYF
TRBV6-1	many	TRBJ1-5	.	TGTGCCAGCAGGGAGATCGGCAATCAGCCCCAGCATTTT	CASREIGNQPQHF
TRBV6-5	many	TRBJ2-1	.	TGTGCCAGCCGTATCGGGGACCCATATTACAATGAGCAGTTCTTC	CASRIGDPYYNEQFF
TRBV4-2	many	TRBJ2-7	.	TGTGCCAGCAGCCAACTCCCTAACTACGAGCAGTACTTC	CASSQLPNYEQYF
TRBV30	many	TRBJ2-5	.	TGTGCATGGAGGCAGGCAGGCTCGTACCAAGAGACCCAGTACTTC	CAWRQAGSYQETQYF